This TCR beta chain was recorded in a study of T cell changes during pregnancy in multiple sclerosis. Trimming cost V 4 bases and J 4 bases, with 13 bases left between them. Germline lookup yields CDR1 MDHEN and CDR2 SYDVKM. This CDR3 contains 14 residues. Here immunoSEQ multiplex PCR was the method, and the copy in TCRdb shows in-frame clones only, minus some. The data show 70,000 to 80,000 clones, roughly 92% seen once. V usage is TRBV28 and J usage is TRBJ1-1, with D possibly being TRBD1 (6 bases). This TCR was recovered from a female donor in good health, enrolled as a control in a pregnancy study. The sequencing here drew on peripheral blood, taken after pregnancy. CDR3 in amino acids: CASSSYREGTEAFF. CDR3 in DNA: TGTGCCAGCAGTTCTTACAGGGAGGGCACTGAAGCTTTCTTT. The complete variable domain, with remaining parts taken from reference TRBV28 and TRBJ1-1, reads DVKVTQSSRYLVKRTGEKVFLECVQDMDHENMFWYRQDPGLGLRLIYFSYDVKMKEKGDIPEGYSVSREKKERFSLILESASTNQTSMYLCASSSYREGTEAFFGQGTRLTVV.